These 14 T cell receptor beta chains came from one sample sequenced in a study of patients and donors after allogeneic stem cell transplantation. TCRdb fed the RT-PCR reads into MiXCR, producing one record per CDR3 protein. The table includes about a million distinct CDR3 sequences, roughly 17% detected once. The specimen sequenced was blood, either unsorted or a sorted T cell fraction (not recorded which). These receptors were taken from a human donor who was either an allogeneic HSCT recipient or a stem cell or donor lymphocyte infusion donor (not recorded which). It is not recorded whose cells these are; they may come from a transplant donor.

This clonotype turned up a few times. The chain combines TRBV6-2 or TRBV6-3 with TRBJ2-2; 9 bases fit TRBD2. The CDR3 contains 15 residues. From germline, CDR1 is MNHEY and CDR2 SVGEGT. Trimming removed 6 bases from V and 4 bases from J; junction bases left unmatched: 6. DNA for the CDR3: TGTGCCAGCAGAGATAGCGGGGGTGTCACCGGGGAGCTGTTTTTT. Translation gives CASRDSGGVTGELFF.

This clonotype was observed a handful of times. The V call is TRBV20-1, the J call TRBJ1-5, with 8 nucleotides matching TRBD1. V dropped 6 bases and J dropped 2; count of bases not matched to a gene: 6. Germline loops: CDR1 DFQATT, CDR2 SNEGSKA (reference sequence). CDR3 length: 14 amino acids. Here the CDR3 DNA reads TGCAGTGCCGATCAGGGGGCCGGCAATCAGCCCCAGCATTTT. The encoded protein is CSADQGAGNQPQHF.

V usage is TRBV2 and J usage is TRBJ1-3, with D possibly TRBD1 on 5 matching bases. This CDR3 is built from 18 residues. V was clipped by 0 bases and J by 1 base, with 16 bases between them. Germline CDR1 is SNHLY and CDR2 is FYNNEI. The DNA of the CDR3 is TGTGCCAGCAGTGAAGCGCTGGGGGTGGGGAGATCTGGAAACACCATATATTTT. Residues: CASSEALGVGRSGNTIYF.

The J gene is TRBJ2-1, the V gene TRBV7-2; 9 positions match TRBD1. Trimming at V came to 5 bases and at J to 6 bases, leaving 8 bases not matched to a gene. The CDR3 spans 15 residues. Germline V gives CDR1 SGHTA, CDR2 FQGNSA. The DNA for the CDR3 is TGTGCCAGCAGCGCCGGGACAGGGAGAGGCAATGAGCAGTTCTTC. This codes for CASSAGTGRGNEQFF.

This clonotype was seen a few times. The V gene is TRBV27, the J gene TRBJ2-1; 14 bases are a match to TRBD2. Trimming at V came to 5 bases and at J to 10 bases, leaving 7 bases not matched to a gene. This CDR3 region has 15 residues. Germline V gives CDR1 MNHEY, CDR2 SMNVEV (reference sequence). In nucleotides, the CDR3 is TGTGCCAGCAGTCAGGGACTAGCGGGAGTCAGCGAGCAGTTCTTC. Its translation: CASSQGLAGVSEQFF.

A few counts support this clonotype. The J gene is TRBJ2-1, the V gene TRBV15; TRBD2 matches at 10 bases. CDR3 length: 16 amino acids. V trimming: 1 base; J trimming: 5 bases; junction bases outside the gene matches: 5. Germline V gives CDR1 LNHNV, CDR2 YYDKDF (reference sequence). CDR3: CATSRAASGSDNEQFF. As DNA, the CDR3 is TGTGCCACCAGCAGAGCAGCTAGCGGGAGCGACAATGAGCAGTTCTTC.

V and J are TRBV20-1 and TRBJ2-3; 14 bases are shared with TRBD2. In germline, CDR1 is DFQATT, CDR2 SNEGSKA (reference sequence). The CDR3 is 16 residues long. Trimming took 2 bases from V and 9 from J; bases not matched to a gene: 10. The CDR3 loop is CSARPRLAGGPRTQYF. The CDR3 DNA reads TGCAGTGCTAGACCTAGACTAGCGGGGGGGCCGAGGACGCAGTATTTT.

This clonotype was picked up a small number of times. V gene TRBV27 combines with J gene TRBJ2-7; D gene ambiguous. This CDR3 spans 14 amino acids. Germline CDR1 MNHEY, CDR2 SMNVEV (reference sequence). Trimming took off 5 bases at V and 5 bases at J, with 16 bases between the two ends. CDR3 nucleotide sequence: TGTGCCAGCAGTCCAGGAGTCAATTACCACGAGCAGTACTTC. It is translated as CASSPGVNYHEQYF.

The CDR3: CASSYGRAGETQYF. The CDR3 DNA is TGTGCCAGCAGTTACGGGAGGGCCGGAGAGACCCAGTACTTC. The rearrangement links TRBV6-5 to TRBJ2-5; 7 nucleotides agree with TRBD2. CDR1 and CDR2 from the germline V gene are MNHEY and SVGAGI. The CDR3 sequence is 14 residues long. V shed 2 bases and J 4 bases; nucleotides not matched to a gene: 4.

This clonotype was counted only a few times. This sequence joins TRBV9 and TRBJ2-5; D is perhaps TRBD1 or TRBD2 (6 bases each). V lost 0 bases and J lost 0, with 9 bases in between. The CDR3 contains 15 residues. Germline V gene sequence: CDR1 SGDLS, CDR2 YYNGEE. The CDR3 sequence is CASSVAGAHQETQYF. The CDR3 nucleotides are TGTGCCAGCAGCGTAGCGGGGGCCCACCAAGAGACCCAGTACTTC.

The rearrangement links TRBV20-1 to TRBJ2-2; weak D call: TRBD1 (6 bases). V was trimmed by 4 bases and J by 3 bases, leaving 12 bases between them. The CDR3 length is 14 residues. CDR1 is DFQATT, CDR2 SNEGSKA, per germline (reference sequence). CDR3 amino acids: CSAKGDLDTGELFF. The CDR3 bases are TGCAGTGCTAAGGGGGACCTGGACACCGGGGAGCTGTTTTTT.

J is TRBJ1-5 and V is TRBV4-2; D is possibly TRBD1 (6 bases). There are 15 residues in the CDR3. V lost 4 bases, J lost 4 bases, and 14 bases lay in between. Germline lookup yields CDR1 LGHNA and CDR2 YNFKEQ. The CDR3 DNA reads as TGTGCCAGCAGCCGGTCCCGGGACACTAATCAGCCCCAGCATTTT. As protein: CASSRSRDTNQPQHF.

The chain combines TRBV29-1 with TRBJ1-1; D is ambiguous. Trimming removed 1 base at V and 5 bases at J, with 11 bases between. Germline V gene lookup returns CDR1 SQVTM and CDR2 ANQGSEA. The CDR3 totals 13 residues. The CDR3 sequence is CSVEGHLRTEAFF. CDR3 sequence (DNA): TGCAGCGTTGAAGGGCACCTGAGGACTGAAGCTTTCTTT.

The chain links TRBV10-3 to TRBJ2-1, with 9 bases fitting TRBD2. Germline V gives CDR1 ENHRY, CDR2 SYGVKD. V was clipped by 6 bases and J by 0 bases; unmatched bases: 9. This CDR3 spans 17 amino acids. The CDR3 DNA follows: TGTGCCATCAGGGAGGTAGCGGGGGCAAGCTCCTACAATGAGCAGTTCTTC. Amino acids: CAIREVAGASSYNEQFF.